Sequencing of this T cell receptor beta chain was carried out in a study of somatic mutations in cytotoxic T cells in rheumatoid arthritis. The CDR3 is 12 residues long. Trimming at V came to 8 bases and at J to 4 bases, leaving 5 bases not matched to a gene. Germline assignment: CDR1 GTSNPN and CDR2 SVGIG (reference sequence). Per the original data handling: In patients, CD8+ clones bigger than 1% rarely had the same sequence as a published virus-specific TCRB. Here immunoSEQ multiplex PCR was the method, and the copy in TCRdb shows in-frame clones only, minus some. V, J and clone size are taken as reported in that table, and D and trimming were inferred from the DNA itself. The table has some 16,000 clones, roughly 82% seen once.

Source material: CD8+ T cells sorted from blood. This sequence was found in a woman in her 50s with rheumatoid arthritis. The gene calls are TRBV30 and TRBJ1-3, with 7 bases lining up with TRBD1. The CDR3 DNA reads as TGTGCCGCCGGGGACAGCGGAAACACCATATATTTT. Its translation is CAAGDSGNTIYF.